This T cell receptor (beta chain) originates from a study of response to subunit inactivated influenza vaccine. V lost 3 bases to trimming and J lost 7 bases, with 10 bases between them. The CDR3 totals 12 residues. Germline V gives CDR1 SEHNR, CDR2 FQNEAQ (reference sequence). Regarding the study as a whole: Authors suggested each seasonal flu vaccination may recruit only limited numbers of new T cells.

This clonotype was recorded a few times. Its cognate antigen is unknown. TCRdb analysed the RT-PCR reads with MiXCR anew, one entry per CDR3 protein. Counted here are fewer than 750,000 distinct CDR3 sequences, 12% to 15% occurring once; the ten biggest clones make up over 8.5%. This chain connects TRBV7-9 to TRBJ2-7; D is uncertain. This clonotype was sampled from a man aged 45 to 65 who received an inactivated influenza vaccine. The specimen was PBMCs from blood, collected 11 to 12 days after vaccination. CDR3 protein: CASSFAVGEQYF. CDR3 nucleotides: TGTGCCAGCAGCTTTGCCGTGGGGGAGCAGTACTTC.